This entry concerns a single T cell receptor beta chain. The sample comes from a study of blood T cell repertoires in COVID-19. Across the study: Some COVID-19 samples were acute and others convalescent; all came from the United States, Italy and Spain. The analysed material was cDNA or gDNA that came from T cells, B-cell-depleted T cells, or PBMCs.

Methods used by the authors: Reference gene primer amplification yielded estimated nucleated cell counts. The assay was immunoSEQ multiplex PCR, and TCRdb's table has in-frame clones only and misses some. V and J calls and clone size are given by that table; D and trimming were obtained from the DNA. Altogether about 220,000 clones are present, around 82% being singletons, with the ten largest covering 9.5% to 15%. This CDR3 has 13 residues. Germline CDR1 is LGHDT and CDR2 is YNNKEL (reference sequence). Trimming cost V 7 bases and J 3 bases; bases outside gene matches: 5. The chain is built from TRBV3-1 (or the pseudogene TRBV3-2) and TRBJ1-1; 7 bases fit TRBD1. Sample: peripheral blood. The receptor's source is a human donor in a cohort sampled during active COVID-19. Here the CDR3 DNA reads TGTGCCAGCAACAGGGGAGAGGACACTGAAGCTTTCTTT. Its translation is CASNRGEDTEAFF.